A selection of T cell receptor beta chains follows, all from one sample in a study of cytomegalovirus exposure and HLA in healthy donors. Some clones are missing from TCRdb's copy, which holds only in-frame ones; the method was immunoSEQ multiplex PCR. The table has roughly 150,000 clones, 65% to 80% seen once; the top ten hold about 13%. Sequences were obtained from PBMCs. The receptors derive from a man in his forties or fifties in good health and CMV-seropositive. Each CDR3 is given with its conserved first and last residue. D genes are given only for firm matches. Rows may omit the clone size; those that give it use once, few, many or a size class.

d_call: -; v_call: TRBV5-5; clone_size: -; j_call: TRBJ1-5; cdr3_nt: TGTGCCAGCAGCCGGGGGTCCGGGAGCAATCAGCCCCAGCATTTT; cdr3_aa: CASSRGSGSNQPQHF
d_call: TRBD1; v_call: TRBV12-5; clone_size: -; j_call: TRBJ2-3; cdr3_nt: TGTGCTAGTGGTTTAGGGCAGGGGGCCGCAGATACGCAGTATTTT; cdr3_aa: CASGLGQGAADTQYF
d_call: -; v_call: TRBV11-2; clone_size: -; j_call: TRBJ1-1; cdr3_nt: TGTGCCAGCAGGACTGGCAGTTCGAACACTGAAGCTTTCTTT; cdr3_aa: CASRTGSSNTEAFF
d_call: TRBD1; v_call: TRBV19; clone_size: -; j_call: TRBJ2-2; cdr3_nt: TGTGCCACGGTAGGGGGCTCCTTTAACACCGGGGAGCTGTTTTTT; cdr3_aa: CATVGGSFNTGELFF
d_call: -; v_call: TRBV28; clone_size: -; j_call: TRBJ1-5; cdr3_nt: TGTGCCAGTCTTCTACACGGGCAGCCCCAGCATTTT; cdr3_aa: CASLLHGQPQHF
d_call: TRBD1; v_call: TRBV28; clone_size: many; j_call: TRBJ1-1; cdr3_nt: TGTGCCAGCAGTTTAACAGGGGCATCAACTGAAGCTTTCTTT; cdr3_aa: CASSLTGASTEAFF
d_call: -; v_call: TRBV19; clone_size: -; j_call: TRBJ2-7; cdr3_nt: TGTGCCAGTAGTCCCAGGGGAGAGGCCTACGAGCAGTACTTC; cdr3_aa: CASSPRGEAYEQYF
d_call: TRBD2; v_call: TRBV28; clone_size: -; j_call: TRBJ2-5; cdr3_nt: TGTGCCAGCAGTTTACGGGCTAGCGGGGAGACCCAGTACTTC; cdr3_aa: CASSLRASGETQYF
d_call: -; v_call: TRBV11-1; clone_size: -; j_call: TRBJ2-1; cdr3_nt: TGTGCCAGCAGCCGGTCAGCGTTGGATGAGCAGTTCTTC; cdr3_aa: CASSRSALDEQFF
d_call: -; v_call: TRBV10-3; clone_size: few; j_call: TRBJ1-5; cdr3_nt: TGTGCCATCAGTGAGTCTATGGCGCCCCAGCATTTT; cdr3_aa: CAISESMAPQHF
d_call: TRBD2; v_call: TRBV7-8; clone_size: few; j_call: TRBJ2-7; cdr3_nt: TGTGCCAGCAGCTTAGCGCTTGCTAGCGGGAGATGGGAGCAGTACTTC; cdr3_aa: CASSLALASGRWEQYF
d_call: -; v_call: TRBV28; clone_size: -; j_call: TRBJ2-4; cdr3_nt: TGTGCCAGCAGTCCTAGTTTCGGTTTCGACCCAAACATTCAGTACTTC; cdr3_aa: CASSPSFGFDPNIQYF
d_call: -; v_call: TRBV12-5; clone_size: -; j_call: TRBJ1-5; cdr3_nt: TGTGCTAGTGGTTTGGTAGGCCTACCCGGAGGGGACGGTAATCAGCCCCAGCATTTT; cdr3_aa: CASGLVGLPGGDGNQPQHF
d_call: TRBD2; v_call: TRBV9; clone_size: -; j_call: TRBJ2-1; cdr3_nt: TGTGCCAGCAGCCTAAGTCTAGCGGACTCCTACAATGAGCAGTTCTTC; cdr3_aa: CASSLSLADSYNEQFF
d_call: -; v_call: TRBV29-1; clone_size: -; j_call: TRBJ2-3; cdr3_nt: TGCAGCGTTGAGTACATGAGCACAGATACGCAGTATTTT; cdr3_aa: CSVEYMSTDTQYF
d_call: -; v_call: TRBV18; clone_size: -; j_call: TRBJ1-2; cdr3_nt: TGTGCCAGCTCCGCCGATGGTTTCATGGGAGCTAACTATGGCTACACCTTC; cdr3_aa: CASSADGFMGANYGYTF
d_call: TRBD1; v_call: TRBV7-8; clone_size: -; j_call: TRBJ1-2; cdr3_nt: TGTGCCAGCAGCTCCAGTAGGGGGCCATCTAACTATGGCTACACCTTC; cdr3_aa: CASSSSRGPSNYGYTF
d_call: TRBD1; v_call: TRBV5-4; clone_size: once; j_call: TRBJ1-1; cdr3_nt: TGTGCCAGCAGTTCCGGCAGGGGGATAGGAAGCACTGAAGCTTTCTTT; cdr3_aa: CASSSGRGIGSTEAFF
d_call: TRBD1; v_call: TRBV29-1; clone_size: few; j_call: TRBJ2-7; cdr3_nt: TGCAGCGGGGCATTGGCCCGACAGGGGAATTCCTACGAGCAGTACTTC; cdr3_aa: CSGALARQGNSYEQYF
d_call: TRBD1; v_call: TRBV5-1; clone_size: -; j_call: TRBJ2-1; cdr3_nt: TGCGCCAGCAAGGGTGACAGGGGCTACAATGAGCAGTTCTTC; cdr3_aa: CASKGDRGYNEQFF
d_call: -; v_call: TRBV11-2; clone_size: -; j_call: TRBJ1-6; cdr3_nt: TGTGCCAGCAGCATAGACAGGTCCGATTCACCCCCCCACTTT; cdr3_aa: CASSIDRSDSPPHF
d_call: TRBD1; v_call: TRBV27; clone_size: once; j_call: TRBJ2-2; cdr3_nt: TGTGCCAGCAGTTTACTGTTACAGGGGGCTCCCGGGGAGCTGTTTTTT; cdr3_aa: CASSLLLQGAPGELFF
d_call: TRBD1; v_call: TRBV4-2; clone_size: once; j_call: TRBJ1-1; cdr3_nt: TGTGCCAGCAGCCAATGGACAGGGATGAACACTGAAGCTTTCTTT; cdr3_aa: CASSQWTGMNTEAFF
d_call: -; v_call: TRBV6-1; clone_size: once; j_call: TRBJ2-7; cdr3_nt: TGTGCCAGCAGTGCGGGGAGAACCTCGACCTACGAGCAGTACTTC; cdr3_aa: CASSAGRTSTYEQYF
d_call: TRBD1; v_call: TRBV7-6; clone_size: -; j_call: TRBJ1-3; cdr3_nt: TGTGCCAGCAGCCCCGGTAGGGGGCGGTCAGGAAACACCATATATTTT; cdr3_aa: CASSPGRGRSGNTIYF
d_call: -; v_call: TRBV7-2; clone_size: -; j_call: TRBJ2-7; cdr3_nt: TGTGCCAGCAGCTTAGTAAGGGGCTACGAGCAGTACTTC; cdr3_aa: CASSLVRGYEQYF
d_call: -; v_call: TRBV27; clone_size: -; j_call: TRBJ2-7; cdr3_nt: TGTGCCAGCAGTCCTGGCGAGCGGGTCTCCTACGAGCAGTACTTC; cdr3_aa: CASSPGERVSYEQYF
d_call: -; v_call: TRBV20-1; clone_size: -; j_call: TRBJ2-7; cdr3_nt: TGCAGTGCTAGTAACGAGCAGTACTTC; cdr3_aa: CSASNEQYF
d_call: TRBD1; v_call: TRBV5-4; clone_size: -; j_call: TRBJ2-3; cdr3_nt: TGTGCCAGCAGCCGCCGGGACAGACAAACAGATACGCAGTATTTT; cdr3_aa: CASSRRDRQTDTQYF
d_call: TRBD1; v_call: TRBV30; clone_size: -; j_call: TRBJ1-3; cdr3_nt: TGTGCCTGGAGTGTTCCCGGGACAGGGGGAGGAAACACCATATATTTT; cdr3_aa: CAWSVPGTGGGNTIYF
d_call: -; v_call: TRBV18; clone_size: -; j_call: TRBJ2-7; cdr3_nt: TGTGCCAGCTCACCGACCCCCTCGGGGAAGATCGAGCAGTACTTC; cdr3_aa: CASSPTPSGKIEQYF
d_call: -; v_call: TRBV10-3; clone_size: -; j_call: TRBJ1-5; cdr3_nt: TGTGCCATCAGTGAGTCGAGTTTAGATAATCAGCCCCAGCATTTT; cdr3_aa: CAISESSLDNQPQHF
d_call: -; v_call: TRBV7-9; clone_size: -; j_call: TRBJ2-6; cdr3_nt: TGTGCCAGCAGTCTTATCGGGGGGGCCAACGTCCTGACTTTC; cdr3_aa: CASSLIGGANVLTF
d_call: TRBD1; v_call: TRBV28; clone_size: -; j_call: TRBJ1-1; cdr3_nt: TGTGCCAGCAGTTCGCGACAGGGCACTGAAGCTTTCTTT; cdr3_aa: CASSSRQGTEAFF
d_call: TRBD1; v_call: TRBV7-9; clone_size: few; j_call: TRBJ1-1; cdr3_nt: TGTGCCAGCAGCTTAGAAGGAGGGGGCACCACTGAAGCTTTCTTT; cdr3_aa: CASSLEGGGTTEAFF
d_call: -; v_call: TRBV11-3; clone_size: -; j_call: TRBJ1-3; cdr3_nt: TGTGCCAGCAGCTTGACAGGTTCAATCGTCTCTGGAAACACCATATATTTT; cdr3_aa: CASSLTGSIVSGNTIYF
d_call: -; v_call: TRBV10-3; clone_size: -; j_call: TRBJ2-5; cdr3_nt: TGTGCCATCAGTAGAACGGGGGAGACCCAGTACTTC; cdr3_aa: CAISRTGETQYF
d_call: TRBD2; v_call: TRBV6-4; clone_size: -; j_call: TRBJ2-3; cdr3_nt: TGTGCCAGCAGTAAAACTAGCGGGAGTGATACGCAGTATTTT; cdr3_aa: CASSKTSGSDTQYF
d_call: -; v_call: TRBV28; clone_size: few; j_call: TRBJ2-6; cdr3_nt: TGTGCCAGCAGTCCCGCTCGCGGGAAGGTAGTCAACGTCCTGACTTTC; cdr3_aa: CASSPARGKVVNVLTF
d_call: TRBD1; v_call: TRBV5-1; clone_size: -; j_call: TRBJ2-1; cdr3_nt: TGCGCCAGCAGCTCGACGGGACAGCCTAACAATGAGCAGTTCTTC; cdr3_aa: CASSSTGQPNNEQFF
d_call: TRBD1; v_call: TRBV5-1; clone_size: -; j_call: TRBJ1-1; cdr3_nt: TGCGCCAGCAGCTACACAGGGGGCGAAGCTTTCTTT; cdr3_aa: CASSYTGGEAFF
d_call: TRBD2; v_call: TRBV11-2; clone_size: -; j_call: TRBJ2-1; cdr3_nt: TGTGCCAGCAGCCGGGGACTAGCGCGATACAATGAGCAGTTCTTC; cdr3_aa: CASSRGLARYNEQFF
d_call: -; v_call: TRBV18; clone_size: -; j_call: TRBJ2-7; cdr3_nt: TGTGCCAGCTCACCACGGCAGGGGCAGGACTACGAGCAGTACTTC; cdr3_aa: CASSPRQGQDYEQYF
d_call: -; v_call: TRBV5-1; clone_size: -; j_call: TRBJ2-6; cdr3_nt: TGCGCCAGCAGCTTGAACGGGTGGGGCGGTGGGGCCAACGTCCTGACTTTC; cdr3_aa: CASSLNGWGGGANVLTF
d_call: -; v_call: TRBV5-1; clone_size: -; j_call: TRBJ1-4; cdr3_nt: TGCGCCAGCAGCTTGAGTGGGGCGGCAAATGAAAAACTGTTTTTT; cdr3_aa: CASSLSGAANEKLFF
d_call: -; v_call: TRBV19; clone_size: -; j_call: TRBJ2-7; cdr3_nt: TGTGCCAGTAGTATCACTTGGACAGAGACCTACGAGCAGTACTTC; cdr3_aa: CASSITWTETYEQYF
d_call: TRBD2; v_call: TRBV5-6; clone_size: -; j_call: TRBJ2-5; cdr3_nt: TGTGCCAGCAGCTTGGAATCCGGGGGGGGGACCCAGTACTTC; cdr3_aa: CASSLESGGGTQYF
d_call: TRBD1; v_call: TRBV5-1; clone_size: -; j_call: TRBJ1-1; cdr3_nt: TGCGCCAGCAGAGACGACAGGGTACAGAACACTGAAGCTTTCTTT; cdr3_aa: CASRDDRVQNTEAFF
d_call: TRBD2; v_call: TRBV29-1; clone_size: -; j_call: TRBJ2-3; cdr3_nt: TGCAGCGTTGCGGCGGGAGGATGGGATACGCAGTATTTT; cdr3_aa: CSVAAGGWDTQYF
d_call: TRBD2; v_call: TRBV7-3; clone_size: -; j_call: TRBJ2-1; cdr3_nt: TGTGCCAGCAGCTGGACTAGCGGGAGTCTGAGTGAGCAGTTCTTC; cdr3_aa: CASSWTSGSLSEQFF
d_call: -; v_call: TRBV19; clone_size: -; j_call: TRBJ1-4; cdr3_nt: TGTGCCAGTAGTTTTCCTGCATCTGACACTGAAAAACTGTTTTTT; cdr3_aa: CASSFPASDTEKLFF
d_call: TRBD2; v_call: TRBV7-2; clone_size: -; j_call: TRBJ2-7; cdr3_nt: TGTGCCAGCAGCTTAGCGCGGGGCGGGAGGGCCTCCGAGCAGTACTTC; cdr3_aa: CASSLARGGRASEQYF
d_call: -; v_call: TRBV7-3; clone_size: -; j_call: TRBJ2-1; cdr3_nt: TGTGCCAGCAGCTTAGGGGCCGGGACTCACGACAATGAGCAGTTCTTC; cdr3_aa: CASSLGAGTHDNEQFF
d_call: TRBD2; v_call: TRBV5-4; clone_size: -; j_call: TRBJ2-2; cdr3_nt: TGTGCCAGCAGCTTGAGGGCGGGAGCGGGCAACACCGGGGAGCTGTTTTTT; cdr3_aa: CASSLRAGAGNTGELFF
d_call: -; v_call: TRBV4-3; clone_size: -; j_call: TRBJ2-5; cdr3_nt: TGCGCCAGCAGCCGAGAGAGACAGAGCCAAGAGACCCAGTACTTC; cdr3_aa: CASSRERQSQETQYF